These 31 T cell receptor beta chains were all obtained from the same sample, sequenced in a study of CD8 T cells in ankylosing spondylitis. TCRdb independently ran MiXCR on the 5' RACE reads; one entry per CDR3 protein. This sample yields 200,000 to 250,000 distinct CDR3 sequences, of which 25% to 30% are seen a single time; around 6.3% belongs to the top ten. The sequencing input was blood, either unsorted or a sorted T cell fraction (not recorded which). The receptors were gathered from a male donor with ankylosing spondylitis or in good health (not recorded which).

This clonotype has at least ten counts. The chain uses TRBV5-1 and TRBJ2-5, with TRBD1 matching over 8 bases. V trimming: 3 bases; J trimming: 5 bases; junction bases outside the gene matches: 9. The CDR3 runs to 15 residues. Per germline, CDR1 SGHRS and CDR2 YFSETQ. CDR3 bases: TGCGCCAGCAGCTCCTATGGACAGGGTGTGGAGACCCAGTACTTC. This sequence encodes CASSSYGQGVETQYF.

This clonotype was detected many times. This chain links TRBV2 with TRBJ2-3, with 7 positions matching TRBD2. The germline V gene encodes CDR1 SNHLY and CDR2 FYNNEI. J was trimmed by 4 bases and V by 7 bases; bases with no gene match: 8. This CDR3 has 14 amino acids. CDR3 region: CASIPAGISDTQYF. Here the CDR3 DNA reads TGTGCCAGCATTCCAGCGGGAATCTCAGATACGCAGTATTTT. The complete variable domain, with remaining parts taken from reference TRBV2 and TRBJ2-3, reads EPEVTQTPSHQVTQMGQEVILRCVPISNHLYFYWYRQILGQKVEFLVSFYNNEISEKSEIFDDQFSVERPDGSNFTLKIRSTKLEDSAMYFCASIPAGISDTQYFGPGTRLTVL.

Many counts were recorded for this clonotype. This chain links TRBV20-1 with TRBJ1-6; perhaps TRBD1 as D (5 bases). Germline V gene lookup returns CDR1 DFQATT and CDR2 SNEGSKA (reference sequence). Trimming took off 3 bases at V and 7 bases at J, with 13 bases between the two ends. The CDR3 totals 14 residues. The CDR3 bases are TGCAGTGCTAGCCGACAGTCCTCGAATTCACCCCTCCACTTT. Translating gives CSASRQSSNSPLHF.

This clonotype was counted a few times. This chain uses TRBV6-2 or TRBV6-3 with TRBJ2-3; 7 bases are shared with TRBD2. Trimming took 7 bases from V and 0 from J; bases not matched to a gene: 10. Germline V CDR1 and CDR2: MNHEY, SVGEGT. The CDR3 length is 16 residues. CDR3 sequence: CASNVGRMTSTDTQYF. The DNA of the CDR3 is TGTGCCAGCAATGTCGGGAGGATGACTAGCACAGATACGCAGTATTTT.

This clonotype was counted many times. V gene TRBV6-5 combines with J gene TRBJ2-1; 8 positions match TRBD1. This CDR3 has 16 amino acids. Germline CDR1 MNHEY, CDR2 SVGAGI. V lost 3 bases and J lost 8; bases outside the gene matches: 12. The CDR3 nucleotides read TGTGCCAGCAGTTATTCTGGGACAGGTCCGAAATATGAGCAGTTCTTC. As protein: CASSYSGTGPKYEQFF.

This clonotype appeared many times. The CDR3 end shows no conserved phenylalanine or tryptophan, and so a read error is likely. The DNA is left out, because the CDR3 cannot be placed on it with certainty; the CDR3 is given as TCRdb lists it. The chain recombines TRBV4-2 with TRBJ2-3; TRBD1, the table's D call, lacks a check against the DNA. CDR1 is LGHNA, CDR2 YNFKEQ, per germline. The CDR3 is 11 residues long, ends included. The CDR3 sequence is CASSLRPYTGT.

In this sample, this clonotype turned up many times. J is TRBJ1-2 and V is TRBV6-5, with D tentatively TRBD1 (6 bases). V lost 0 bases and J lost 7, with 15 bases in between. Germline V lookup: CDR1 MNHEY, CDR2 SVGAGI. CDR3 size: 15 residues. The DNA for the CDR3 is TGTGCCAGCAGTTACTCTCGATTAGGGGGGGGTGGCTACACCTTC. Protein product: CASSYSRLGGGGYTF.

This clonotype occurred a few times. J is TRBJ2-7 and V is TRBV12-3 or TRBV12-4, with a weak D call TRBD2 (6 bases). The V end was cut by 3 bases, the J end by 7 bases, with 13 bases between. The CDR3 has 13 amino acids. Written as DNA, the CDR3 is TGTGCCAGCAGTTTCGCGGGCGCGGGGGAGCAGTACTTC. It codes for CASSFAGAGEQYF.

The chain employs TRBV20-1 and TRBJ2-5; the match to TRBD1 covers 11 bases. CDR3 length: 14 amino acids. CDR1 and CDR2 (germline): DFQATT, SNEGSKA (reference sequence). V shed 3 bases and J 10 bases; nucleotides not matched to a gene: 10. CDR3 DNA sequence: TGCAGTGCTAGTCCCCCGGGACAGGGGGTGGGCCAGTACTTC. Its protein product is CSASPPGQGVGQYF.

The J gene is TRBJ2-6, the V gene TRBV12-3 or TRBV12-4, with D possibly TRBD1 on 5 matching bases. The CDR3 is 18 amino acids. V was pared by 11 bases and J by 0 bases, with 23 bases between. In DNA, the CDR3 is TGTGCCCTCAGGGCCCGGTGGACCAGCCCCTCTGGGGCCAACGTCCTGACTTTC. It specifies CALRARWTSPSGANVLTF.

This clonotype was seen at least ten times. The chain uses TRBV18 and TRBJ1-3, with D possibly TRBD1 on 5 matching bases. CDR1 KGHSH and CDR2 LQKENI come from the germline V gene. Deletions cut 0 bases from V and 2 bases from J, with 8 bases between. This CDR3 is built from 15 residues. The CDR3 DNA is TGTGCCAGCTCACCACCGGGGCAGCCTGGAAACACCATATATTTT. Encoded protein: CASSPPGQPGNTIYF.

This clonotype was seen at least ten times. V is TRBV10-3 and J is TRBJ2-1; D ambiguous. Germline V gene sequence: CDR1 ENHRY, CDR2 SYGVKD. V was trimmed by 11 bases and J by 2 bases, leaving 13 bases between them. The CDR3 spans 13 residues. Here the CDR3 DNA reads TGTGCCCTGGCGAGAGGCCCCTACAATGAGCAGTTCTTC. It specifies CALARGPYNEQFF.

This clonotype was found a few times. The CDR3 sequence: CASRPGGLSYGYTF. The DNA of the CDR3 is TGTGCCAGCAGGCCCGGAGGTCTCAGCTATGGCTACACCTTC. The rearrangement links TRBV6-1 to TRBJ1-2; D is undetermined. Trimming stripped 6 bases from V and 4 bases from J, with 15 bases between. Looked up from germline, CDR1 is MNHNS and CDR2 is SASEGT. There are 14 residues in the CDR3.

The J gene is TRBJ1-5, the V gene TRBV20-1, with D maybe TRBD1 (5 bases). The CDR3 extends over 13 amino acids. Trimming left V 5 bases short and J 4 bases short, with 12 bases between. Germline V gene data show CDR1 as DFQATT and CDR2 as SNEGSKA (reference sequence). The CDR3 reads CSAFDGGNQPQHF. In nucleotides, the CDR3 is TGCAGTGCTTTTGACGGGGGGAATCAGCCCCAGCATTTT.

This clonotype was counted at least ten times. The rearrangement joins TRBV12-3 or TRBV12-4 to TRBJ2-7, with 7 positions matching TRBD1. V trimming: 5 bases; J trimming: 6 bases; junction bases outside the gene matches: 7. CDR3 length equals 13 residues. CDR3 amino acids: CASSPQTGTEQYF. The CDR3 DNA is TGTGCCAGCAGTCCCCAGACAGGGACCGAGCAGTACTTC.

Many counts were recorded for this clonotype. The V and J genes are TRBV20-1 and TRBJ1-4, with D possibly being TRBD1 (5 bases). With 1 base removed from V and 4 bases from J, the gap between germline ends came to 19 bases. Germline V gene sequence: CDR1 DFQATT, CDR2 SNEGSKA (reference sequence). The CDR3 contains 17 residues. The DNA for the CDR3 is TGCAGTGCTAGAGGATCGGGAGACAGCCAGTATAATGAAAAACTGTTTTTT. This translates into CSARGSGDSQYNEKLFF.

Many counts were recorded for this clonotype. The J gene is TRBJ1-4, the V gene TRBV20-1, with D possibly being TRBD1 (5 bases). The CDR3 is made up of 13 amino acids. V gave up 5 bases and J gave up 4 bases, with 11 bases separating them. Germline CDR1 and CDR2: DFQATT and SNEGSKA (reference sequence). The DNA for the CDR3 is TGCAGTGCTCAAGACAGCTATAATGAAAAACTGTTTTTT. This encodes CSAQDSYNEKLFF.

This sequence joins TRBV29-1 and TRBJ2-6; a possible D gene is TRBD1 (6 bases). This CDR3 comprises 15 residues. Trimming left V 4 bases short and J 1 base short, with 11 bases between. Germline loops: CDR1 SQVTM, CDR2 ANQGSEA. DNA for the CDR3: TGCAGCGTTGTGGGAACAGGGTCTGGGGCCAACGTCCTGACTTTC. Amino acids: CSVVGTGSGANVLTF.

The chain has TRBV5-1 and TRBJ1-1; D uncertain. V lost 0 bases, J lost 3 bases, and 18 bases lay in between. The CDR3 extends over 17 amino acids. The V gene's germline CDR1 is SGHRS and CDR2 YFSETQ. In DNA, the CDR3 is TGCGCCAGCAGCTTGGATGTTCGTCTATTCCCGGACACTGAAGCTTTCTTT. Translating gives CASSLDVRLFPDTEAFF.

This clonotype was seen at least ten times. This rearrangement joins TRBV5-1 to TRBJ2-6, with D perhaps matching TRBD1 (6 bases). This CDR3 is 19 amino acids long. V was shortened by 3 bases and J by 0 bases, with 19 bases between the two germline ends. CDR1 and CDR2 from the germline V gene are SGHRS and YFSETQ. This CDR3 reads CASSSLRGELISGANVLTF. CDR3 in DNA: TGCGCCAGCAGCTCTCTCAGGGGAGAATTGATCTCTGGGGCCAACGTCCTGACTTTC.

CDR3 loop: CASSFGTGFNTEAFF. CDR3 nucleotides: TGCGCCAGCAGCTTTGGGACAGGGTTTAACACTGAAGCTTTCTTT. The chain uses TRBV5-1 and TRBJ1-1, with 9 bases aligning to TRBD1. Germline values: CDR1 SGHRS, CDR2 YFSETQ. The J segment lost 2 bases and the V segment lost 2 bases, leaving 4 bases of the junction unmatched. The CDR3 length is 15 residues.

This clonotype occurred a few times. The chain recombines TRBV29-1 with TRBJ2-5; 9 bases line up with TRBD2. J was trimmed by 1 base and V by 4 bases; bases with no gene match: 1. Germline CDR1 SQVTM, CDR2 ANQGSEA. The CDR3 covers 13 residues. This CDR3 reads CSVVTSGQETQYF. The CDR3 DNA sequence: TGCAGCGTTGTGACTAGCGGCCAAGAGACCCAGTACTTC.

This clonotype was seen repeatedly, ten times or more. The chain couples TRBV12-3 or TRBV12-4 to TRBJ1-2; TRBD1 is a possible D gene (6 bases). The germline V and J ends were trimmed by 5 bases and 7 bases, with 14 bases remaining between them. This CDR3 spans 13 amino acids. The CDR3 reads CASSNGTPVGYTF. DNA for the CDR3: TGTGCCAGCAGTAATGGGACACCGGTTGGCTACACCTTC.

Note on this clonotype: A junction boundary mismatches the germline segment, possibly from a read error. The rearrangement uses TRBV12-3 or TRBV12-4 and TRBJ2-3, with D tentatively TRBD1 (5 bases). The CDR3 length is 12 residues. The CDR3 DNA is TGTGCCAGCAGATTAGGGGCTGATACGCAGTATTTT. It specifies CASRLGADTQYF.

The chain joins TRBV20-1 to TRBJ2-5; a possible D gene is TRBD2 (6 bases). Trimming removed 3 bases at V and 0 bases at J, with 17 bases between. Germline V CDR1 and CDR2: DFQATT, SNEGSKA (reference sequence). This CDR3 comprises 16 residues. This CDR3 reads CSASPVVRGNQETQYF. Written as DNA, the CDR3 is TGCAGTGCTAGCCCCGTCGTCCGCGGGAACCAAGAGACCCAGTACTTC.

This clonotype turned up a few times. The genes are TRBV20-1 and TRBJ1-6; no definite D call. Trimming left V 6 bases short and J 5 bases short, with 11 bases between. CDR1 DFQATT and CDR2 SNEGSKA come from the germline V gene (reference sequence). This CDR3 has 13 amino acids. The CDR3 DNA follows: TGCAGTGCCGGGGAGGGAAATAATTCACCCCTCCACTTT. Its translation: CSAGEGNNSPLHF.

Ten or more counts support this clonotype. CDR3 in amino acids: CASSLLGVTEAFF. The CDR3 bases are TGTGCCAGCAGCTTGCTTGGGGTCACTGAAGCTTTCTTT. V and J are TRBV5-5 and TRBJ1-1; no reliable D call. The V end lost 1 base, the J end lost 4 bases, and 8 bases lay between the germline ends. Looked up from germline, CDR1 is SGHKS and CDR2 is YYEKEE (reference sequence). The CDR3 extends over 13 amino acids.

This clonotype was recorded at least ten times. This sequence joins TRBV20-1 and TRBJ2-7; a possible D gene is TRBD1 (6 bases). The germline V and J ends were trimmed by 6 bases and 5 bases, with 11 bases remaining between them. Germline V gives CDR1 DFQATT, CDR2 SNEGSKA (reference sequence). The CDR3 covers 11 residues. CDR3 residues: CSATGQHEQYF. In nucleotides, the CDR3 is TGCAGTGCGACAGGACAGCACGAGCAGTACTTC.

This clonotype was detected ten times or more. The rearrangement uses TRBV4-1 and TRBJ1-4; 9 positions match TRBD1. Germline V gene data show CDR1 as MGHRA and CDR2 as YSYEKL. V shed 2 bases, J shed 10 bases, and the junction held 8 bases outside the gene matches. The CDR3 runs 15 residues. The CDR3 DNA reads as TGCGCCAGCAGCCAAACCGGGACAGGGTTGGCAAAACTGTTTTTT. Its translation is CASSQTGTGLAKLFF.

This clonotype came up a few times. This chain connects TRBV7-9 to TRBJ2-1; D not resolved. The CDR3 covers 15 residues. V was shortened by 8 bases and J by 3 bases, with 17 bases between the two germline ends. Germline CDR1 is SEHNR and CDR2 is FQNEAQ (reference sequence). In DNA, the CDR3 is TGTGCCAGCGCACCGGTGGGCTCGTACTACAATGAGCAGTTCTTC. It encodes CASAPVGSYYNEQFF.

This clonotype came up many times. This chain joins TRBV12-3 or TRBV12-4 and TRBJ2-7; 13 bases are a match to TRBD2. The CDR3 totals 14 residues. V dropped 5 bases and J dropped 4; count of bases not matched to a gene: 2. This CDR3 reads CASSRTSGSYEQYF. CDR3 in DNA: TGTGCCAGCAGTCGGACTAGCGGGAGTTACGAGCAGTACTTC.